This T cell receptor (beta chain) was profiled in a study of PD-1 blockade in mismatch repair-deficient tumors. Overall study: Patients had 12 mismatch repair-deficient cancer types, all previously treated and progressing.

The table came from immunoSEQ multiplex PCR; TCRdb's copy has only in-frame clones and leaves some out. The sample consists of around 130,000 clones, about nine tenths of them appearing once. PCR or immunohistochemistry showed mismatch repair deficiency in every enrolled patient. V lost 1 base and J 3 bases, leaving 7 bases between the germline ends. The germline V gene has CDR1 MGHDK and CDR2 SYGVNS. The length of the CDR3 is 13 residues. This clone turned up a few times. What it recognizes is unknown. Regarding the study as a whole: Tumor-resident clones, often absent from pretreatment blood, expanded after pembrolizumab and then contracted.

The chain employs TRBV25-1 and TRBJ2-7, with unresolved D. Here the sequenced sample was peripheral blood, taken approximately 72 weeks after starting pembrolizumab. The sequence came from an adult with mismatch repair-deficient cancer. The CDR3, as DNA: TGTGCCAGCAGTGAATTGGACGGCTACGAGCAGTACTTC. Encoded protein: CASSELDGYEQYF.